Listed below are T cell receptor beta chains from one sample, sequenced in a study of response to subunit inactivated influenza vaccine. MiXCR, applied by TCRdb to the RT-PCR reads, yields one record per CDR3 protein. This sample carries approximately 530,000 distinct CDR3 sequences, 10% to 15% of them seen once, and the ten largest clones take 10% to 15%. The sequencing here drew on PBMCs from blood, taken roughly 46 days after vaccination. The origin of the receptors is a middle-aged man who received an inactivated influenza vaccine. The CDR3 runs from the conserved cysteine through the conserved F or W. The D gene is left open where the match is weak. Clone size is shown for a subset of rows, as once, few, many or a class of expanded clone.

d_gene | j_gene | v_gene | abundance | CDR3nt | CDR3aa
. | TRBJ2-7 | TRBV2 | . | TGTGCCAGCAGTGTGACCCCGTACTACGAGCAGTACTTC | CASSVTPYYEQYF
. | TRBJ2-5 | TRBV12-3/TRBV12-4 | few | TGTGCCAGCAGTTTATCCGGGGGCTGGGCAGAGACCCAGTACTTC | CASSLSGGWAETQYF
. | TRBJ1-2 | TRBV12-3/TRBV12-4 | . | TGTGCCAGCAGGGGAATGTTAGGTGGCTACACCTTC | CASRGMLGGYTF
. | TRBJ1-4 | TRBV5-6 | few | TGTGCCAGCAGCCTCGGACCGGCTAATGAAAAACTGTTTTTT | CASSLGPANEKLFF
TRBD1 | TRBJ2-3 | TRBV3-1 | few | TGTGCCAGCAGCCAAGGGGACAGGGAGGGAGATACGCAGTATTTT | CASSQGDREGDTQYF
TRBD1 | TRBJ2-1 | TRBV10-2 | . | TGCGCCAGCAGTGTGCTCCCGGGACCCAGGGGGCCCTCCAATGAGCAGTTCTTC | CASSVLPGPRGPSNEQFF
. | TRBJ1-1 | TRBV12-3/TRBV12-4 | . | TGTGCCAGCAGTTTAGCAGAAGGGGTGGCTGAAGCTTTCTTT | CASSLAEGVAEAFF
TRBD2 | TRBJ2-1 | TRBV6-5 | few | TGTGCCAGCAGTTGGGGACTAGCGGGAGAAAATGAGCAGTTCTTC | CASSWGLAGENEQFF
TRBD2 | TRBJ2-3 | TRBV5-1 | . | TGCGCCAGCAGCCCGGGACAGCCGGGACTAGCGGCTAGCACAGATACGCAGTATTTT | CASSPGQPGLAASTDTQYF
TRBD1 | TRBJ2-7 | TRBV20-1 | few | TGCAGTGCCTCCTCCGGGACAGCTTCGTACGAGCAGTACTTC | CSASSGTASYEQYF
TRBD2 | TRBJ2-7 | TRBV6-5 | . | TGTGCCAGCAGTTACTCGACGGGGGGGGACTGGGAGCAGTACTTC | CASSYSTGGDWEQYF
TRBD2 | TRBJ2-5 | TRBV12-3/TRBV12-4 | . | TGTGCCAGCAGTTTACATACTGACCCGGGGGGCCAAGAGACCCAGTACTTC | CASSLHTDPGGQETQYF
TRBD2 | TRBJ2-5 | TRBV20-1 | many | TGCAGTGGGATTGAGGCGGGGGGGGAGACCCAGTACTTC | CSGIEAGGETQYF
TRBD2 | TRBJ2-7 | TRBV29-1 | . | TGCAGCGTCACGGGACTAGCGGGAGTGTACGAGCAGTACTTC | CSVTGLAGVYEQYF
. | TRBJ2-5 | TRBV12-3/TRBV12-4 | . | TGTGCCAGCAGTTTCAGCAGCTTAGAGACCCAGTACTTC | CASSFSSLETQYF
. | TRBJ2-4 | TRBV11-2 | . | TGTGCCAGCAGCTTAGATCTTGGCATTCAGTACTTC | CASSLDLGIQYF
. | TRBJ2-1 | TRBV7-2 | few | TGTGCCAGCAGCCCCGGACCAGGGTACAATGAGCAGTTCTTC | CASSPGPGYNEQFF
TRBD2 | TRBJ2-1 | TRBV29-1 | many | TGCAGCGTTGATCGCCTAGCGGACAATGAGCAGTTCTTC | CSVDRLADNEQFF
. | TRBJ2-1 | TRBV20-1 | many | TGCAGTGCTAGAGGCCCGGGCGGGGACAGCTCCTACAATGAGCAGTTCTTC | CSARGPGGDSSYNEQFF
TRBD1 | TRBJ1-1 | TRBV4-3 | . | TGCGCCAGCAGCCATGAAGGACAGGGGAACACTGAAGTTTTCTTT | CASSHEGQGNTEVFF
. | TRBJ2-3 | TRBV7-9 | . | TGTGCCAGCAGCTTGGGGAGCCCCTCAATTAGCACAGATACGCAGTATTTT | CASSLGSPSISTDTQYF
. | TRBJ2-7 | TRBV2 | few | TGTGCCAGCTTAGCCAGAGTCTCCTACGAGCAGTACTTC | CASLARVSYEQYF
TRBD1 | TRBJ2-1 | TRBV24-1 | . | TGTGCCAGCGCGGACAGGGACAATGAGCAGTTCTTC | CASADRDNEQFF
TRBD2 | TRBJ2-1 | TRBV2 | . | TGTGCCAGCAGACATCTAGCGGGAGGGCCCGATGAGCAGTTCTTC | CASRHLAGGPDEQFF
. | TRBJ2-7 | TRBV11-2 | few | TGTGCCAGCAGGAAAGCAGGGAAGACTCGCGAGCAGTACTTC | CASRKAGKTREQYF
. | TRBJ2-5 | TRBV12-3/TRBV12-4 | . | TGTGCCAGCAGTTTAGGGCGGGACAGATTCCAAGAGACCCAGTACTTC | CASSLGRDRFQETQYF
TRBD2 | TRBJ2-3 | TRBV7-3 | few | TGTGCCAGCAGTTCTAACGGCCGGGAGGGCCGTAGTACGCAGTATTTT | CASSSNGREGRSTQYF